These 30 T cell receptor beta chains originate from one sample sequenced in a study of cytomegalovirus exposure and HLA in healthy donors. The study ran its PCR with 60 Vbeta and 13 Jbeta primers. Clones were sequenced by immunoSEQ multiplex PCR, and TCRdb holds only the in-frame ones, with some missing. The data show under 200,000 clones, roughly 88% seen once. The source material was PBMCs. All receptors derive from a man aged 18-30 years in good health and CMV-seropositive.

Details on this clone: Distinct nucleotide sequences in the sample also encode this CDR3. The chain employs TRBV7-2 and TRBJ1-6; 8 nucleotides line up with TRBD1. Germline trimming cut 5 bases from V and 2 bases from J; bases unmatched to any gene: 8. The CDR3 spans 17 residues. The germline gives CDR1 SGHTA, CDR2 FQGNSA. In nucleotides, the CDR3 is TGTGCCAGCAGCCCCGGACAGGGAAACACCTATAATTCACCCCTCCACTTT. Translating gives CASSPGQGNTYNSPLHF.

The table lists this clone with a few counts. The chain carries TRBV27 and TRBJ2-1; D is possibly TRBD1 (5 bases). Trimming shortened V by 4 bases and J by 5 bases, and 15 bases separated the two germline ends. This CDR3 has 15 residues. Germline-derived CDR1 and CDR2 are MNHEY and SMNVEV (reference sequence). The CDR3 protein is CASSSDILGHNEQFF. The CDR3 nucleotides are TGTGCCAGCAGTTCGGACATCCTAGGTCACAATGAGCAGTTCTTC.

This chain links TRBV10-2 with TRBJ1-2, with D uncertain. The CDR3 loop spans 12 amino acids. Per germline, CDR1 WSHSY and CDR2 SAAADI. V shed 2 bases and J shed 4 bases, with 5 bases lying between them. The CDR3 sequence: CASSEVSYGYTF. The CDR3, as DNA: TGCGCCAGCAGTGAGGTCAGCTATGGCTACACCTTC.

The rearrangement uses TRBV6-4 and TRBJ1-5, with TRBD1 matching 10 bases. Germline V gene data show CDR1 as MRHNA and CDR2 as SNTAGT. Trimming cost V 2 bases and J 1 base; bases outside gene matches: 2. The CDR3 runs 16 residues. The CDR3 loop is CASSDAGQGSNQPQHF. The CDR3 coding sequence is TGTGCCAGCAGTGACGCGGGACAGGGGAGCAATCAGCCCCAGCATTTT.

The CDR3 DNA reads as TGCAGCGTTGATCAGACAGGGACCGCTAACTATGGCTACACCTTC. Residues: CSVDQTGTANYGYTF. The chain links TRBV29-1 to TRBJ1-2, with 7 bases aligning to TRBD1. Trimming removed 3 bases from V and 0 bases from J; junction bases left unmatched: 7. Per germline, CDR1 SQVTM and CDR2 ANQGSEA. CDR3 length equals 15 residues. The full variable domain, in which reference TRBV29-1 and TRBJ1-2 provide the parts outside the CDR3, is SAVISQKPSRDICQRGTSLTIQCQVDSQVTMMFWYRQQPGQSLTLIATANQGSEATYESGFVIDKFPISRPNLTFSTLTVSNMSPEDSSIYLCSVDQTGTANYGYTFGSGTRLTVV.

The chain recombines TRBV7-9 with TRBJ2-2; weak D call: TRBD2 (6 bases). CDR3 length equals 14 residues. V was trimmed by 1 base and J by 7 bases, leaving 10 bases between them. The germline CDR1 and CDR2 sequences are SEHNR and FQNEAQ (reference sequence). The CDR3 DNA reads TGTGCCAGCAGCTTAGACGGGGGATTCGGGGAGCTGTTTTTT. Protein product: CASSLDGGFGELFF. The whole variable domain, remainder taken from reference TRBV7-9 and TRBJ2-2, is DTGVSQNPRHKITKRGQNVTFRCDPISEHNRLYWYRQTLGQGPEFLTYFQNEAQLEKSRLLSDRFSAERPKGSFSTLEIQRTEQGDSAMYLCASSLDGGFGELFFGEGSRLTVL.

The V call is TRBV5-4, the J call TRBJ2-5; D possibly corresponds to TRBD2 (6 bases). The length of the CDR3 is 16 residues. Germline lookup yields CDR1 SGHNT and CDR2 YYREEE (reference sequence). V was trimmed by 2 bases and J by 0 bases, leaving 14 bases between them. CDR3 protein: CASSFRRGSNQETQYF. CDR3 coding DNA: TGTGCCAGCAGCTTTCGGCGGGGAAGCAACCAAGAGACCCAGTACTTC.

V gene TRBV27 combines with J gene TRBJ1-2; TRBD1 matches 7 bases. The CDR3 length is 13 residues. Germline CDR1 and CDR2: MNHEY and SMNVEV (reference sequence). V was clipped by 8 bases and J by 5 bases; unmatched bases: 8. CDR3 residues: CASAIRDSYGYTF. For the CDR3, the DNA is TGTGCCAGCGCAATTAGGGACAGTTATGGCTACACCTTC.

This chain uses TRBV5-6 with TRBJ1-2; 7 bases agree with TRBD1. V shed 3 bases and J 8 bases; nucleotides not matched to a gene: 19. The CDR3 has 17 residues. From germline, CDR1 is SGHDT and CDR2 YYEEEE. CDR3 in DNA: TGTGCCAGCAGCTCCCCCGGCCCACGACAGGGTAAAGGGGGCTACACCTTC. Its protein product is CASSSPGPRQGKGGYTF.

This clone was found a few times. V usage is TRBV5-3 and J usage is TRBJ1-6; weak D call: TRBD1 (6 bases). TRBV5-3 is given ORF status, its function remaining uncertain. The length of the CDR3 is 15 residues. The ends were cut back, 2 bases at V and 4 bases at J, with 10 bases in the middle. The CDR3 region has the DNA TGTGCCAGAAGCTTCCGGGACATGTATAATTCACCCCTCCACTTT. This sequence encodes CARSFRDMYNSPLHF.

The V call is TRBV25-1, the J call TRBJ2-7, with TRBD2 matching 8 bases. This CDR3 contains 14 residues. Germline-derived CDR1 and CDR2 are MGHDK and SYGVNS. V dropped 3 bases and J dropped 3; count of bases not matched to a gene: 4. CDR3 sequence (DNA): TGTGCCAGCAGTGACCCGACTAGCGACTACGAGCAGTACTTC. It is translated as CASSDPTSDYEQYF.

V gene TRBV5-4 combines with J gene TRBJ2-7; D is perhaps TRBD2 (5 bases). CDR3 size: 14 residues. The ends were cut back, 0 bases at V and 2 bases at J, with 9 bases in the middle. Germline V gene lookup returns CDR1 SGHNT and CDR2 YYREEE (reference sequence). CDR3 sequence: CASSLDPGTYEQYF. The CDR3 nucleotides are TGTGCCAGCAGCTTGGATCCGGGAACCTACGAGCAGTACTTC.

V usage is TRBV19 and J usage is TRBJ2-3; possibly TRBD2 for D (5 bases). The germline V and J ends were trimmed by 4 bases and 6 bases, with 5 bases remaining between them. The CDR3 totals 11 residues. Germline V gene lookup returns CDR1 LNHDA and CDR2 SQIVND (reference sequence). CDR3 nucleotides: TGTGCCAGTAGTAGGAGGGATACGCAGTATTTT. It codes for CASSRRDTQYF.

The rearrangement links TRBV5-4 to TRBJ2-5; TRBD1 aligns across 7 bases. TRBJ2-7 matches the DNA end more closely, so the J call is doubtful. The germline gives CDR1 SGHNT, CDR2 YYREEE (reference sequence). This CDR3 has 11 residues. The DNA of the CDR3 is TGTGCCAGCAGCAGGGGGCTCGAGCAGTACTTC. Protein sequence: CASSRGLEQYF.

V is TRBV6-1 and J is TRBJ2-4; 9 bases align to TRBD1. The germline V gene has CDR1 MNHNS and CDR2 SASEGT. The CDR3 runs 20 residues. Trimming at V came to 2 bases and at J to 0 bases, leaving 14 bases not matched to a gene. The CDR3 protein is CASSERLRDRVLRAKNIQYF. The CDR3 nucleotides are TGTGCCAGCAGTGAAAGGCTGCGGGACAGGGTTCTTCGAGCCAAAAACATTCAGTACTTC.

This chain connects TRBV30 to TRBJ2-5; D perhaps matches TRBD1 (5 bases). The DNA end is more similar to TRBJ2-7, so the J call may be wrong. The length of the CDR3 is 13 residues. Germline V CDR1 and CDR2: GTSNPN, SVGIG (reference sequence). Written as DNA, the CDR3 is TGTGCCTGGAGTGTTGACAGATCCTACGAGCAGTACTTC. This gives the protein CAWSVDRSYEQYF.

About this clone: Other DNA sequences of this sample code for an identical CDR3. The chain combines TRBV18 with TRBJ1-5; TRBD1 matches 7 bases. The V segment lost 2 bases and the J segment 7 bases; nucleotides outside the gene matches: 2. Germline CDR1 KGHSH, CDR2 LQKENI. The CDR3 contains 13 residues. CDR3 sequence (DNA): TGTGCCAGCTCACCAGACAGGGCCCAGCCCCAGCATTTT. Its translation: CASSPDRAQPQHF.

This clone appeared a few times. J is TRBJ1-1 and V is TRBV6-6; 9 nucleotides agree with TRBD1. V shed 5 bases and J 5 bases; nucleotides not matched to a gene: 9. Germline loops: CDR1 MNHNY, CDR2 SVGAGI (reference sequence). The CDR3 covers 15 residues. In nucleotides, the CDR3 is TGTGCCAGCAGTGTTTCGCTGACAGGGGGGACTGAAGCTTTCTTT. Translation: CASSVSLTGGTEAFF.

V gene TRBV27 combines with J gene TRBJ2-7; a possible D gene is TRBD1 (6 bases). V gave up 3 bases and J gave up 2 bases, with 14 bases separating them. Per the germline V gene, CDR1 is MNHEY and CDR2 is SMNVEV (reference sequence). The length of the CDR3 is 15 residues. CDR3 in amino acids: CASSLVQGSTYEQYF. The CDR3 DNA reads TGTGCCAGCAGTTTGGTACAGGGTTCTACCTACGAGCAGTACTTC.

This clone showed up just a few times. The rearrangement links TRBV5-4 to TRBJ2-3; 7 bases are shared with TRBD1. The J segment lost 3 bases and the V segment lost 4 bases, leaving 5 bases of the junction unmatched. Germline V gives CDR1 SGHNT, CDR2 YYREEE (reference sequence). The CDR3 spans 14 residues. For the CDR3, the DNA is TGTGCCAGCAGCCCAGACAGGGTAACAGATACGCAGTATTTT. It yields the protein CASSPDRVTDTQYF.

This chain links TRBV15 with TRBJ2-1; D remains unclear. This CDR3 is built from 13 residues. CDR1 is LNHNV and CDR2 is YYDKDF in the germline V gene (reference sequence). V was shortened by 1 base and J by 9 bases, with 10 bases between the two germline ends. CDR3 sequence reads: CATSRGAAGEQFF. The CDR3 coding sequence is TGTGCCACCAGCAGAGGGGCAGCCGGTGAGCAGTTCTTC.

The gene calls are TRBV5-4 and TRBJ1-6; possibly TRBD1 for D (6 bases). The V gene lost 4 bases and the J gene lost 8 bases, with 13 bases spanning the gap. CDR1 and CDR2 (germline): SGHNT, YYREEE (reference sequence). The CDR3 is 14 amino acids. For the CDR3, the DNA is TGTGCCAGCAGCCTCCGGGACATTGATTCACCCCTCCACTTT. This gives the protein CASSLRDIDSPLHF.

J is TRBJ2-7 and V is TRBV19, with D maybe TRBD2 (5 bases). This CDR3 has 13 residues. Germline-derived CDR1 and CDR2 are LNHDA and SQIVND (reference sequence). V was shortened by 6 bases and J by 2 bases, with 11 bases between the two germline ends. DNA of the CDR3: TGTGCCAGTAGCTGGGGAGAGGCCTACGAGCAGTACTTC. Translation: CASSWGEAYEQYF.

The J gene is TRBJ2-5, the V gene TRBV30; D not resolved. Trimming cost V 4 bases and J 1 base, with 13 bases left between them. The length of the CDR3 is 14 residues. The germline V gene encodes CDR1 GTSNPN and CDR2 SVGIG (reference sequence). The CDR3, as DNA: TGTGCCTGGAACAGAGCATCCCTCCAAGAGACCCAGTACTTC. Translation: CAWNRASLQETQYF. Combining the CDR3 with reference TRBV30 and TRBJ2-5 gives the whole variable domain SQTIHQWPATLVQPVGSPLSLECTVEGTSNPNLYWYRQAAGRGLQLLFYSVGIGQISSEVPQNLSASRPQDRQFILSSKKLLLSDSGFYLCAWNRASLQETQYFGPGTRLLVL.

This chain joins TRBV27 and TRBJ2-5; D call uncertain. The J call may be faulty, since TRBJ2-7 better matches the DNA end. Germline CDR1 and CDR2: MNHEY and SMNVEV (reference sequence). CDR3 size: 13 residues. CDR3 nucleotide sequence: TGTGCCAGCAGTTTTGCAGGCCCCTACGAGCAGTACTTC. Amino acids: CASSFAGPYEQYF.

This clone has just a few counts. The chain employs TRBV10-3 and TRBJ1-3, with 8 bases lining up with TRBD1. CDR3 length: 14 amino acids. V was clipped by 6 bases and J by 4 bases; unmatched bases: 5. Germline V lookup: CDR1 ENHRY, CDR2 SYGVKD. The CDR3, as DNA: TGTGCCATCAGGAGACAGGGGCCCGGAAACACCATATATTTT. The encoded protein is CAIRRQGPGNTIYF.

This clone was found once. V gene TRBV15 combines with J gene TRBJ2-2, with 8 bases aligning to TRBD2. The CDR3 spans 14 residues. Germline CDR1 and CDR2: LNHNV and YYDKDF (reference sequence). V shed 6 bases and J 1 base; nucleotides not matched to a gene: 1. This CDR3 reads CATRLAVNTGELFF. Written as DNA, the CDR3 is TGTGCCACCAGACTAGCGGTGAACACCGGGGAGCTGTTTTTT.

The rearrangement joins TRBV4-1 to TRBJ2-7; perhaps TRBD2 as D (5 bases). In germline, CDR1 is MGHRA, CDR2 YSYEKL. V lost 4 bases, J lost 5 bases, and 30 bases lay in between. There are 19 residues in the CDR3. The CDR3 is CASSRNAWSRRNSDHEQYF. The DNA for the CDR3 is TGCGCCAGCAGCCGTAACGCGTGGAGTCGACGGAATAGCGACCACGAGCAGTACTTC.

This clone has just one count. J is TRBJ2-3 and V is TRBV7-9; maybe TRBD2 (7 bases). This CDR3 is built from 13 residues. Looked up from germline, CDR1 is SEHNR and CDR2 is FQNEAQ (reference sequence). Trimming shortened V by 1 base and J by 14 bases, and 16 bases separated the two germline ends. This chain's CDR3 is CASSLGEGHTWYF. The CDR3 nucleotides are TGTGCCAGCAGCTTAGGGGAGGGACATACGTGGTATTTT. The full variable domain, its missing parts supplied by reference TRBV7-9 and TRBJ2-3, is DTGVSQNPRHKITKRGQNVTFRCDPISEHNRLYWYRQTLGQGPEFLTYFQNEAQLEKSRLLSDRFSAERPKGSFSTLEIQRTEQGDSAMYLCASSLGEGHTWYFGPGTRLTVL.

The chain recombines TRBV7-9 with TRBJ1-1; D remains ambiguous. V was trimmed by 5 bases and J by 11 bases, leaving 15 bases between them. The CDR3 runs to 12 residues. Germline assignment: CDR1 SEHNR and CDR2 FQNEAQ (reference sequence). The CDR3, as DNA: TGTGCCAGCAGCCCCCCAGGACTGGGGGCTTTCTTT. It specifies CASSPPGLGAFF.